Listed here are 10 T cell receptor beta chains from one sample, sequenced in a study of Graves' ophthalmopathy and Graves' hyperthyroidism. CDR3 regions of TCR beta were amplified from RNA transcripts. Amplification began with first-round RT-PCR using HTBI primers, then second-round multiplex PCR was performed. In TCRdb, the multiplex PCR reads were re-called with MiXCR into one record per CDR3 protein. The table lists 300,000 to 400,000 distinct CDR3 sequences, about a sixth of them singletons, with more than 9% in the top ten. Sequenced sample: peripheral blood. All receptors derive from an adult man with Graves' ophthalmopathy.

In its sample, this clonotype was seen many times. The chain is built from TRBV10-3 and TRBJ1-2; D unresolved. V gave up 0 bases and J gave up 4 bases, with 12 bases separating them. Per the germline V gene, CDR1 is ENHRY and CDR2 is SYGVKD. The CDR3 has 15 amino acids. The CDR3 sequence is CAISESVSPGYGYTF. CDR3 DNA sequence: TGTGCCATCAGTGAGTCCGTGAGTCCTGGCTATGGCTACACCTTC.

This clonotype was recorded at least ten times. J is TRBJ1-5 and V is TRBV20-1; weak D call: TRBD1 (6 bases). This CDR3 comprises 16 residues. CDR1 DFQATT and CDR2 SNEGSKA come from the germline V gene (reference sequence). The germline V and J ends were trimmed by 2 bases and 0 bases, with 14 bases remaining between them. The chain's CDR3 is CSARRGRGYSNQPQHF. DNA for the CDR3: TGCAGTGCTAGAAGGGGTAGGGGGTATAGCAATCAGCCCCAGCATTTT.

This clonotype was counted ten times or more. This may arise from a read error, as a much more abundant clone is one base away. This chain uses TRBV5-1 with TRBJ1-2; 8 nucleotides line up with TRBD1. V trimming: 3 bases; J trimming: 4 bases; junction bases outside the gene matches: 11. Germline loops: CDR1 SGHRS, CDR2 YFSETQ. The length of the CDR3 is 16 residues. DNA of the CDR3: TGCGCCAGCAGCTGGGGACTCCAGGGGGCTGGCTATGGCTACACCTTC. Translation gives CASSWGLQGAGYGYTF.

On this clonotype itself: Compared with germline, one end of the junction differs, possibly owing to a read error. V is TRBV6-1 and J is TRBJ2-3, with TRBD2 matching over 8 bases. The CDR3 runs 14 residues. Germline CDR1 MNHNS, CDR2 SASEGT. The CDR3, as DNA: TGTGCCAGCAGTAAAGCGGGAGTCGCAGATACGCAGTATTTT. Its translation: CASSKAGVADTQYF.

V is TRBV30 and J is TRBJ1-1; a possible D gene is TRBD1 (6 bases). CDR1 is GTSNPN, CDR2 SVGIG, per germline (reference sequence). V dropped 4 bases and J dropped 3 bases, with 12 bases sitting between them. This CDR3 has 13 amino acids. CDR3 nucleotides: TGTGCCTGGACCTACAGGGCGGACACTGAAGCTTTCTTT. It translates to CAWTYRADTEAFF.

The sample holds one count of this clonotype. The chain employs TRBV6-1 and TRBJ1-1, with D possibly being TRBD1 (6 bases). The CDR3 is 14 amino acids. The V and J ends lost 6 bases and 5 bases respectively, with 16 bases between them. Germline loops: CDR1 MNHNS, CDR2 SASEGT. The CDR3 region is CASSLKGGETEAFF. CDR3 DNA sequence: TGTGCCAGCAGCCTCAAGGGGGGGGAGACTGAAGCTTTCTTT.

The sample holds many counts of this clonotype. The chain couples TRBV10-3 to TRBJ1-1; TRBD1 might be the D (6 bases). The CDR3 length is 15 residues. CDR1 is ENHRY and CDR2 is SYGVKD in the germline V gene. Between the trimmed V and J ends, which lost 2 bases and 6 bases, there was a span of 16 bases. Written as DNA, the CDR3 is TGTGCCATCAGTGAGACTTCCTACAGGGAGGCTGAAGCTTTCTTT. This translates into CAISETSYREAEAFF.

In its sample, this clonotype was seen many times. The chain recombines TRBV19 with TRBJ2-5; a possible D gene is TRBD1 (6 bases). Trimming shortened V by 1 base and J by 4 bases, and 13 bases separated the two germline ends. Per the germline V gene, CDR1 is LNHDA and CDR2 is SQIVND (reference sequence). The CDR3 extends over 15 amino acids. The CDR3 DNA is TGTGCCAGTAGTATAGCTGAGAACAGGGCAGAGACCCAGTACTTC. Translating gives CASSIAENRAETQYF.

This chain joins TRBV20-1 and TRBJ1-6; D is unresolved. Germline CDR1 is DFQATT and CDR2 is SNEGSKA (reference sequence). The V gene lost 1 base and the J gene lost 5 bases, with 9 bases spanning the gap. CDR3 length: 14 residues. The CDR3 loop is CSARAAGDNSPLHF. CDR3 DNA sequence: TGCAGTGCTAGAGCGGCGGGTGATAATTCACCCCTCCACTTT.

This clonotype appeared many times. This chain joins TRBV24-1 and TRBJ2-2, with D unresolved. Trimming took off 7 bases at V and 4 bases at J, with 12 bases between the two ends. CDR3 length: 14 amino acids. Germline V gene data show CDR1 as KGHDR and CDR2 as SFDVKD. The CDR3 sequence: CATSPIASTGELFF. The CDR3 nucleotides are TGTGCCACCAGCCCCATAGCTAGCACCGGGGAGCTGTTTTTT.